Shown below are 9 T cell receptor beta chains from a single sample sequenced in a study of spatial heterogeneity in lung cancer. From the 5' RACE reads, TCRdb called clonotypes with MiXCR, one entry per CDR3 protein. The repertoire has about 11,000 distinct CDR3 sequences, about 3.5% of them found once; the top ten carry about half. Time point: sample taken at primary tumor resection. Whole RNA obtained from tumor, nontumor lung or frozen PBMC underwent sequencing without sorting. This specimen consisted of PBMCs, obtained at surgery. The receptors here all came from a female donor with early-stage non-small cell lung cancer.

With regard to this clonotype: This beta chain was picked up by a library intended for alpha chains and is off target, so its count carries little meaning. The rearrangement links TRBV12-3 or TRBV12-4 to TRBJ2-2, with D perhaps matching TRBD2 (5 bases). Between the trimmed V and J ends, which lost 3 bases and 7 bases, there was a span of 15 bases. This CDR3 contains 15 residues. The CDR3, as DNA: TGTGCCAGCAGTTTTGGGCAGCCGGGAAGCGGGGAGCTGTTTTTT. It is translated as CASSFGQPGSGELFF.

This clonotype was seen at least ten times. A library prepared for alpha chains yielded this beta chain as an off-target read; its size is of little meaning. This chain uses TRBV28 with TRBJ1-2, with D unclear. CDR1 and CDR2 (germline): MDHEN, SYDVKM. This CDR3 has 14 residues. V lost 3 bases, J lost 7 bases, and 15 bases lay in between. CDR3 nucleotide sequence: TGTGCCAGCAGTTTTAGGCCAGGAGGTGGTGGCTACACCTTC. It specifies CASSFRPGGGGYTF.

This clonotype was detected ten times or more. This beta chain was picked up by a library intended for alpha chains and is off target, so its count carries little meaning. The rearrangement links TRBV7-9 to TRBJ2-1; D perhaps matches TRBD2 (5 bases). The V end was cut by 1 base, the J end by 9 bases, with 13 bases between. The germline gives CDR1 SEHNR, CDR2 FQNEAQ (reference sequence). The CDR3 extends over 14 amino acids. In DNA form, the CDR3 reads TGTGCCAGCAGCTTAGATCGACCCGGAGGTGAGCAGTTCTTC. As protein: CASSLDRPGGEQFF.

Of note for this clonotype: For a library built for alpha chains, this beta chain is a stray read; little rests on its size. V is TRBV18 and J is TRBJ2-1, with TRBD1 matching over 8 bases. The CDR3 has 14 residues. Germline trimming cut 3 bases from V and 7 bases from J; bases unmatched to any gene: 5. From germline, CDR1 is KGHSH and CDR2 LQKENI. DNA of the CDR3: TGTGCCAGCTCACCCGGACAGGGAAGGAATGAGCAGTTCTTC. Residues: CASSPGQGRNEQFF.

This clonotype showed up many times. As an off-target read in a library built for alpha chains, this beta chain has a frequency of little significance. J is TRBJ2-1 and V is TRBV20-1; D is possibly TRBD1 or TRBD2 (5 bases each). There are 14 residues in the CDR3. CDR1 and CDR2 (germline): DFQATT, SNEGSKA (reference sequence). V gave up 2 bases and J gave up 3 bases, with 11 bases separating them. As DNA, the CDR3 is TGCAGTGCTAGATACGGGGCCAGCTACAATGAGCAGTTCTTC. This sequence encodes CSARYGASYNEQFF.

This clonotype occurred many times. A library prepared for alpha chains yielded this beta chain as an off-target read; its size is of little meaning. This CDR3 reads CASSGTGYSYEQYF. The CDR3, as DNA: TGTGCCAGCAGTGGGACCGGATACTCCTACGAGCAGTACTTC. The rearrangement joins TRBV27 to TRBJ2-7; D assignment may be TRBD1 or TRBD2 (5 bases each). From germline, CDR1 is MNHEY and CDR2 SMNVEV (reference sequence). The length of the CDR3 is 14 residues. Trimming cost V 5 bases and J 0 bases, with 11 bases left between them.

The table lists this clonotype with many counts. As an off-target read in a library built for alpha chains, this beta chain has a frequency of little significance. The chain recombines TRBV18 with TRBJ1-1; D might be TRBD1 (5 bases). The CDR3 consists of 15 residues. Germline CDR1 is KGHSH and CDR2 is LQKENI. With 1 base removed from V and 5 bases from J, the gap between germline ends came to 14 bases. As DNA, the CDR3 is TGTGCCAGCTCACCACAGGGGAATTCAGATACTGAAGCTTTCTTT. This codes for CASSPQGNSDTEAFF.

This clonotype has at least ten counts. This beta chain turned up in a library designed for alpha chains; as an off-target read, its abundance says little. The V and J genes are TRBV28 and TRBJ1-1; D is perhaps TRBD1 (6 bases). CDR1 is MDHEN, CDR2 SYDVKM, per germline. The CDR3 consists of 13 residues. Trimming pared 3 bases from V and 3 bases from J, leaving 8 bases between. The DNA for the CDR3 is TGTGCCAGCAGTTTGAACAGGGACACTGAAGCTTTCTTT. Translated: CASSLNRDTEAFF. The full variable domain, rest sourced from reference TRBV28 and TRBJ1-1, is DVKVTQSSRYLVKRTGEKVFLECVQDMDHENMFWYRQDPGLGLRLIYFSYDVKMKEKGDIPEGYSVSREKKERFSLILESASTNQTSMYLCASSLNRDTEAFFGQGTRLTVV.

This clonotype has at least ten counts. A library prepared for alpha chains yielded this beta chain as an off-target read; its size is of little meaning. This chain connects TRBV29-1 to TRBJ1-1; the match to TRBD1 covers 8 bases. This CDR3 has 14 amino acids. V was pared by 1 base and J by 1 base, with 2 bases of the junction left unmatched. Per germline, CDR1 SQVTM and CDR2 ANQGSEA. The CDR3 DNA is TGCAGCGTTGAAGGCAGGGGGCGGAACACTGAAGCTTTCTTT. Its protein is CSVEGRGRNTEAFF.